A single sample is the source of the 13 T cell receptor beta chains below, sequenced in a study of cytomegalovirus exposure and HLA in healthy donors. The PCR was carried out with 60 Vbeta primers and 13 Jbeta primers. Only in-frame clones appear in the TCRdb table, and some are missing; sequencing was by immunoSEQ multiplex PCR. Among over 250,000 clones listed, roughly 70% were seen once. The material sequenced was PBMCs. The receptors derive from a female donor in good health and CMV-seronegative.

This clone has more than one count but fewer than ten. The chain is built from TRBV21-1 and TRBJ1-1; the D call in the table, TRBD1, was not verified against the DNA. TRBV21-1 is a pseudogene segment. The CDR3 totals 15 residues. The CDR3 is CASSIRMGMNTEAFF. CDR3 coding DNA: TGTGCCAGCAGCATTCGCATGGGCATGAACACTGAAGCTTTCTTT.

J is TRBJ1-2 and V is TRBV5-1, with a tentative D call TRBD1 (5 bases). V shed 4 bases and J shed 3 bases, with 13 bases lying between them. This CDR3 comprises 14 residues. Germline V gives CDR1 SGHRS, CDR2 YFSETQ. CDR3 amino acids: CASSVGGGYYGYTF. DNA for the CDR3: TGCGCCAGCAGCGTCGGGGGGGGGTACTATGGCTACACCTTC.

The CDR3 nucleotides read TGTGCCAGCAGTTTACCCTCTCAGGGGAATTCCTACGAGCAGTACTTC. It yields the protein CASSLPSQGNSYEQYF. The chain recombines TRBV28 with TRBJ2-7, with a tentative D call TRBD1 (6 bases). V shed 2 bases and J shed 1 base, with 15 bases lying between them. The length of the CDR3 is 16 residues. Germline CDR1 is MDHEN and CDR2 is SYDVKM.

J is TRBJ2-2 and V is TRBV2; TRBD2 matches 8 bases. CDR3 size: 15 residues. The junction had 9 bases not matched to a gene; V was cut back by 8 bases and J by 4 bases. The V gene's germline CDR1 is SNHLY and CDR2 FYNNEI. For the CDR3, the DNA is TGTGCCAGCCGCAGGATAGCGGGGACCACCGGGGAGCTGTTTTTT. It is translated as CASRRIAGTTGELFF.

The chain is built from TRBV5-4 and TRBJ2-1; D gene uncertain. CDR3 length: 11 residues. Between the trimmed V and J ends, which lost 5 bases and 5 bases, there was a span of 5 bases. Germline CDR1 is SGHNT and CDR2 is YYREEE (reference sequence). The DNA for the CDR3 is TGTGCCAGCAGTTCTCACAATGAGCAGTTCTTC. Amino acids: CASSSHNEQFF.

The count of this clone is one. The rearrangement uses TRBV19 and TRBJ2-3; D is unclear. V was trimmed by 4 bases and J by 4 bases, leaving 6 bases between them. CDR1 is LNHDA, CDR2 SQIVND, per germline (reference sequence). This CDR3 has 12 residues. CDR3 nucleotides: TGTGCCAGTAGTAATCGCGCAGATACGCAGTATTTT. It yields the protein CASSNRADTQYF.

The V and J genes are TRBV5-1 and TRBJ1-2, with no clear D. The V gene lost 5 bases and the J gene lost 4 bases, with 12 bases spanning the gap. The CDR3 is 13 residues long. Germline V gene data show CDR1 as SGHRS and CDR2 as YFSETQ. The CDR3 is CASSPDSTYGYTF. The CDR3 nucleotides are TGCGCCAGCAGTCCAGACTCGACCTATGGCTACACCTTC.

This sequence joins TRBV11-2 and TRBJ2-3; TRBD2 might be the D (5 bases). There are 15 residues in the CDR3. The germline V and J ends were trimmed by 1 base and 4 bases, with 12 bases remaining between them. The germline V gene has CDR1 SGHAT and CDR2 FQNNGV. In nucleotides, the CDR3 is TGTGCCAGCAGCTTAGGGCTAGCTGGTTCAGATACGCAGTATTTT. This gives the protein CASSLGLAGSDTQYF.

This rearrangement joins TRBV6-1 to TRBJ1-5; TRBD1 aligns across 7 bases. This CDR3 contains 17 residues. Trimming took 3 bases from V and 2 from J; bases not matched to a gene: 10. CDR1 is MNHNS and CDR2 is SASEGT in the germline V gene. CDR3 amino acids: CASSDRKGGRGNQPQHF. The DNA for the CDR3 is TGTGCCAGCAGTGACAGGAAAGGGGGCAGGGGCAATCAGCCCCAGCATTTT.

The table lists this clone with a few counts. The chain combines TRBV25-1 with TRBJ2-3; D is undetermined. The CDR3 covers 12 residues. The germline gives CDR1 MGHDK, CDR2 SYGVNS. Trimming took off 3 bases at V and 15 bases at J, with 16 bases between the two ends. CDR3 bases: TGTGCCAGCAGTGACCTTGATACGAGCTATTATTTT. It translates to CASSDLDTSYYF.

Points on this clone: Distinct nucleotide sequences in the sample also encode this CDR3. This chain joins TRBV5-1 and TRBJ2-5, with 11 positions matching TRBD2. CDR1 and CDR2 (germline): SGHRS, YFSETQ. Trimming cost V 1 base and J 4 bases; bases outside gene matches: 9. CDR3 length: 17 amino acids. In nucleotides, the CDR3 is TGCGCCAGCAGCTTGTCTACTAGCGGGAGTTCAGGAGAGACCCAGTACTTC. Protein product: CASSLSTSGSSGETQYF.

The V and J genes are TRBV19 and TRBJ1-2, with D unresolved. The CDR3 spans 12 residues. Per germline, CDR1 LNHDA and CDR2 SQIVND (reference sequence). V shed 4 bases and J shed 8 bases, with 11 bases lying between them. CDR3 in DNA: TGTGCCAGTAGTAGCGGGTTCCGGGGCTACACCTTC. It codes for CASSSGFRGYTF.

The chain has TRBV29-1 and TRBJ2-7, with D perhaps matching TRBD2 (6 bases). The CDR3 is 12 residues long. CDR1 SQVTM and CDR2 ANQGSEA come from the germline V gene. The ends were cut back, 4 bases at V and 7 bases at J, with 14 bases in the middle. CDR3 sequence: CSVGDLGGEQYF. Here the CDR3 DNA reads TGCAGCGTTGGTGATCTGGGAGGAGAGCAGTACTTC.